The rows below give T cell receptor beta chains drawn from one sample of a study of blood T cell repertoires in COVID-19. Generated by immunoSEQ multiplex PCR, the TCRdb table keeps only in-frame clones and is missing some. The profile shows some 150,000 clones, about 90% of them singletons. Sequencing used peripheral blood. Every receptor here comes from a woman aged 55-70 years with acute or convalescent COVID-19. Both conserved end residues are part of each CDR3. D genes are given only for firm matches. Not all rows give a size; the values are once, few, many and, for expanded clones, a class.

V	length	D	J	size	CDR3	DNA
TRBV7-2	12	NA	TRBJ1-2	NA	CASSRLSGSYTF	TGTGCCAGCAGCCGCCTCTCGGGTAGCTACACCTTC
TRBV12-3/TRBV12-4	12	NA	TRBJ1-5	NA	CASSPSFQPQHF	TGTGCCAGCAGCCCCTCCTTTCAGCCCCAGCATTTT
TRBV10-2	14	NA	TRBJ1-1	NA	CASSGRRGLTEAFF	TGCGCCAGCAGTGGGCGAAGGGGCCTCACTGAAGCTTTCTTT
TRBV30	13	TRBD1	TRBJ2-7	once	CAWSTGVSYEQYF	TGTGCCTGGAGTACAGGGGTTAGCTACGAGCAGTACTTC
TRBV7-9	15	NA	TRBJ1-3	NA	CASSDLRAGGNTIYF	TGTGCCAGCAGCGACCTCCGCGCGGGTGGAAACACCATATATTTT
TRBV6-6	13	TRBD1	TRBJ1-1	once	CASTGQANTEAFF	TGTGCCAGCACCGGACAGGCGAACACTGAAGCTTTCTTT
TRBV7-8	14	NA	TRBJ2-5	NA	CASSLVGGQETQYF	TGTGCCAGCAGCTTAGTAGGAGGTCAAGAGACCCAGTACTTC
TRBV28	16	NA	TRBJ1-5	NA	CASSFGGPGGNQPQHF	TGTGCCAGCAGTTTCGGGGGTCCCGGGGGCAATCAGCCCCAGCATTTT
TRBV28	15	NA	TRBJ1-4	NA	CASSPAGGGNEKLFF	TGTGCCAGCAGTCCGGCCGGGGGGGGTAATGAAAAACTGTTTTTT
TRBV28	15	NA	TRBJ2-3	few	CASNYQGPNTDTQYF	TGTGCCAGCAACTACCAGGGGCCTAACACAGATACGCAGTATTTT
TRBV5-1	15	NA	TRBJ1-1	NA	CASSLGDGVYTEAFF	TGCGCCAGCAGCTTGGGAGACGGGGTATACACTGAAGCTTTCTTT
TRBV19	15	TRBD1	TRBJ1-2	NA	CASSPGTGAHYGYTF	TGTGCCAGTAGTCCTGGGACAGGGGCCCACTATGGCTACACCTTC
TRBV6-6	18	TRBD1	TRBJ2-6	once	CASSRNRGLSSGANVLTF	TGTGCCAGCAGTCGCAACAGGGGGCTATCCTCTGGGGCCAACGTCCTGACTTTC
TRBV7-3	16	TRBD1	TRBJ1-2	NA	CASSPAGGTANYGYTF	TGTGCCAGCAGCCCAGCAGGGGGGACAGCTAACTATGGCTACACCTTC
TRBV3-1/TRBV3-2	16	NA	TRBJ2-7	NA	CASSQDRGRLSYEQYF	TGTGCCAGCAGCCAAGATAGAGGGCGACTCTCCTACGAGCAGTACTTC
TRBV3-1/TRBV3-2	18	NA	TRBJ2-2	NA	CASSQNDRGLESTGELFF	TGTGCCAGCAGCCAGAATGACCGGGGGTTAGAATCAACCGGGGAGCTGTTTTTT
TRBV7-9	15	TRBD1	TRBJ1-3	once	CASSFQGASGNTIYF	TGTGCCAGCAGCTTTCAGGGGGCCTCTGGAAACACCATATATTTT
TRBV19	13	TRBD2	TRBJ2-5	NA	CASSGLAEETQYF	TGTGCCAGTAGTGGACTAGCGGAAGAGACCCAGTACTTC